The present T cell receptor beta chain was sequenced within a study of T cell repertoires in ileal Crohn's disease. About the study: Patients had a median roughly 8-year disease duration, and approximately 35% were active smokers. Each sample's TCRB immunosequencing used around 500 nanograms of biopsy DNA. General observations from the study: Clonal expansions were more frequent in active smokers than non-smokers at surgery.

The CDR3 runs to 13 residues. Trimming shortened V by 7 bases and J by 5 bases, and 12 bases separated the two germline ends. Germline V gene sequence: CDR1 ENHRY, CDR2 SYGVKD. Details on this clone: The antigen is undetermined.

Generated by immunoSEQ multiplex PCR, the TCRdb table keeps only in-frame clones and is missing some. Of about 16,000 clones in the sample, 80% to 95% were seen once. Time point of the sample: inflamed ileum from the surgical specimen. This rearrangement joins TRBV10-3 to TRBJ2-1; D remains ambiguous. Sample: ileal tissue. This clonotype was obtained from an adult with Crohn's disease. This CDR3 is CAITGQLDNEQFF. As DNA, the CDR3 is TGTGCCATCACCGGGCAGCTGGACAATGAGCAGTTCTTC.